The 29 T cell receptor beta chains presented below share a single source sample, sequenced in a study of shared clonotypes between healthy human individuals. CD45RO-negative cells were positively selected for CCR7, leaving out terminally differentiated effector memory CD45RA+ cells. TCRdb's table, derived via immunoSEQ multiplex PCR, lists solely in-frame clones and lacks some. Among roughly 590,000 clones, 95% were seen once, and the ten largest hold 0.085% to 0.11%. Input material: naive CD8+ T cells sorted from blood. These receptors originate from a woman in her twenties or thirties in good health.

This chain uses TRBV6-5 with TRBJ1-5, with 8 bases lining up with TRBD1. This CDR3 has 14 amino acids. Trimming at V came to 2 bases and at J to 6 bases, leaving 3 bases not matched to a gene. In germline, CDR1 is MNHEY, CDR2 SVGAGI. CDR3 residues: CASSYDRGFQPQHF. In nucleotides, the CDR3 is TGTGCCAGCAGTTACGACAGGGGTTTTCAGCCCCAGCATTTT.

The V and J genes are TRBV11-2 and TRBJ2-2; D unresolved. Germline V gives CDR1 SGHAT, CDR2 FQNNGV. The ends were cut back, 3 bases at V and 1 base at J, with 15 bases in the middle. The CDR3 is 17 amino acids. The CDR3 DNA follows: TGTGCCAGCAGCTTGACCAGTCTTAGCTGGAACACCGGGGAGCTGTTTTTT. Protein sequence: CASSLTSLSWNTGELFF.

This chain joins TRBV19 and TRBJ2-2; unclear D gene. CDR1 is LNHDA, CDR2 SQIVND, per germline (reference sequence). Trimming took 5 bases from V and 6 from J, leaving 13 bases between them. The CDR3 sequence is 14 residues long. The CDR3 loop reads CASSPAIVAGELFF. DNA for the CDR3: TGTGCCAGTAGTCCAGCGATAGTGGCCGGGGAGCTGTTTTTT.

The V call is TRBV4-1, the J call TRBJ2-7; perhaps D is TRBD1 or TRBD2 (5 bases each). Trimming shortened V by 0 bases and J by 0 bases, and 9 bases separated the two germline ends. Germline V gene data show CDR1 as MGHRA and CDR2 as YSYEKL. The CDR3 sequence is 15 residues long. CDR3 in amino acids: CASSQDTGASYEQYF. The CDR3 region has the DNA TGCGCCAGCAGCCAAGATACCGGGGCCTCCTACGAGCAGTACTTC.

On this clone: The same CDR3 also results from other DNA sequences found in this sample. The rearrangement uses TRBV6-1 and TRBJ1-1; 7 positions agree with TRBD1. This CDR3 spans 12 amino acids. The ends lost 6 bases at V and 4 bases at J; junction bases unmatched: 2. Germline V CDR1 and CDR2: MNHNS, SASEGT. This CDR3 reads CASRAGGTEAFF. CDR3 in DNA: TGTGCCAGCAGGGCAGGGGGCACTGAAGCTTTCTTT.

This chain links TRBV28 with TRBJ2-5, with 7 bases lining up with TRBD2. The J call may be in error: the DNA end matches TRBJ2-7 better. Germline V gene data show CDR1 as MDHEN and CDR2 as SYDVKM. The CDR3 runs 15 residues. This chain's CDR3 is CASSPPPGLLYEQYF. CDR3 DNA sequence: TGTGCCAGCAGCCCACCCCCGGGACTACTCTACGAGCAGTACTTC.

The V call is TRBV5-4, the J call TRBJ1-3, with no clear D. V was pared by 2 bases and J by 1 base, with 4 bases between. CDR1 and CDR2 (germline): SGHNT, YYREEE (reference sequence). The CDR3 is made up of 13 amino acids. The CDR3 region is CASSFGSGNTIYF. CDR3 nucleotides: TGTGCCAGCAGCTTCGGGTCTGGAAACACCATATATTTT.

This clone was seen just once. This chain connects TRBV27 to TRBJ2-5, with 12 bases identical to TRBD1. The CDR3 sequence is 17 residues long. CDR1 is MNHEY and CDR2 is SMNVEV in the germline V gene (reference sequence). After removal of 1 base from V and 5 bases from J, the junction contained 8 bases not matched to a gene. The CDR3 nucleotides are TGTGCCAGCAGTTTATTTCTCGGGACAGGGGGCTTGGAGACCCAGTACTTC. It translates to CASSLFLGTGGLETQYF.

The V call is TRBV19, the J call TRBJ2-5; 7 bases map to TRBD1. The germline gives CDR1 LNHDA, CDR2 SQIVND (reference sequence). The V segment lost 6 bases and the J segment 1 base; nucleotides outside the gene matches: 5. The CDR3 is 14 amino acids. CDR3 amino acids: CASRGQKTQETQYF. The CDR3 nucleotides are TGTGCCAGTAGGGGACAGAAGACCCAAGAGACCCAGTACTTC.

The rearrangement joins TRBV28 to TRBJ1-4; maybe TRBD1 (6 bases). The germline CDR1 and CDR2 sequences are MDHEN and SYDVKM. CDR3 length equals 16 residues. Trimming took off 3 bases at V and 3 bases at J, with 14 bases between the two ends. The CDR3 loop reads CASSLGVAGANEKLFF. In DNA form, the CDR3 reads TGTGCCAGCAGTTTGGGGGTGGCAGGGGCTAATGAAAAACTGTTTTTT.

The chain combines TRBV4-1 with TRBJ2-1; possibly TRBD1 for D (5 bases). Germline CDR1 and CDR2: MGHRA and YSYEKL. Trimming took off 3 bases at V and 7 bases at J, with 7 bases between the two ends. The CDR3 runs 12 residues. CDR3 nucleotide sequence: TGCGCCAGCAGCCAGCCAGGGAATGAGCAGTTCTTC. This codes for CASSQPGNEQFF.

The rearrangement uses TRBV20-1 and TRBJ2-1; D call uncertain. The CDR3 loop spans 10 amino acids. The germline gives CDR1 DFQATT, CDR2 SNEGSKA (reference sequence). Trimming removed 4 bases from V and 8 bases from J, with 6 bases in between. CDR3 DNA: TGCAGTGCTATAGACCATGAGCAGTTCTTC. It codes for CSAIDHEQFF.

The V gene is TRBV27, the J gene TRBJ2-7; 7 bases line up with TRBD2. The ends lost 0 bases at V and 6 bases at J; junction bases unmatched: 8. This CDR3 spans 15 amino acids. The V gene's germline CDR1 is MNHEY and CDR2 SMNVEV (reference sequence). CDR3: CASSLSAGTTGEQYF. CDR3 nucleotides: TGTGCCAGCAGTTTATCAGCGGGGACTACCGGCGAGCAGTACTTC.

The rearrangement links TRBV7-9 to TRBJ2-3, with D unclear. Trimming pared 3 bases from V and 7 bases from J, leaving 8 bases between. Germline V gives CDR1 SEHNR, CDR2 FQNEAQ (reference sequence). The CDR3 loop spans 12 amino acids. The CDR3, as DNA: TGTGCCAGCAGCTTTATAGATCATACGCAGTATTTT. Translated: CASSFIDHTQYF.

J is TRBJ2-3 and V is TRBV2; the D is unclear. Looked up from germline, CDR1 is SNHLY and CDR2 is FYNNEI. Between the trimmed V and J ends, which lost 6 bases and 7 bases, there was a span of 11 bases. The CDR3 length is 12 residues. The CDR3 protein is CASRAARYTQYF. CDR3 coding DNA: TGTGCCAGCAGAGCCGCAAGATATACGCAGTATTTT.

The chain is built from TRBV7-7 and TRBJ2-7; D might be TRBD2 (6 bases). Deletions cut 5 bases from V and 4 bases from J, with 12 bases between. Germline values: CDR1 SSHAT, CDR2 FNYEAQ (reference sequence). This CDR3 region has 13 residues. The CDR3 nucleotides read TGTGCCAGCAGCCCCGGACGGGGGTACGAGCAGTACTTC. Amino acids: CASSPGRGYEQYF.

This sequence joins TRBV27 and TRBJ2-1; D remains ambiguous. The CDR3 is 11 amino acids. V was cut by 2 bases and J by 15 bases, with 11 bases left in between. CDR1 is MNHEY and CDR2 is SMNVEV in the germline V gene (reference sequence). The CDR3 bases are TGTGCCAGCAGTTTAGGGCACCGCTTGTTCTTC. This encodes CASSLGHRLFF.

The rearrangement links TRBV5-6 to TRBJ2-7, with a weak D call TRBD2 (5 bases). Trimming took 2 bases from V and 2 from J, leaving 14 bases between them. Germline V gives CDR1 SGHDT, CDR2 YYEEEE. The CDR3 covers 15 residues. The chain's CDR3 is CASSFGLSETYEQYF. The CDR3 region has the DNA TGTGCCAGCAGCTTTGGACTCTCCGAAACCTACGAGCAGTACTTC.

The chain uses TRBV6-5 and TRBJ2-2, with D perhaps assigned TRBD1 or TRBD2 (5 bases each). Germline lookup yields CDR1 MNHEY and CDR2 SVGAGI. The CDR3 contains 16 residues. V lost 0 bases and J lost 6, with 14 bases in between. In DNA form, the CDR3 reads TGTGCCAGCAGTTACTCCGGGACCGCCCTTTCCGGGGAGCTGTTTTTT. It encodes CASSYSGTALSGELFF.

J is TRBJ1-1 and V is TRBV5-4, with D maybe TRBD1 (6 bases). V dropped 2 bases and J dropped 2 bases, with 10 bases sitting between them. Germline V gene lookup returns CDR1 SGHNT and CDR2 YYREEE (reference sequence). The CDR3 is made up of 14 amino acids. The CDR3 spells CASSFGQFNTEAFF. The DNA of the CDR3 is TGTGCCAGCAGCTTTGGACAGTTTAACACTGAAGCTTTCTTT.

CDR3 sequence: CASSAVSYEQYF. CDR3 in DNA: TGTGCCAGCAGTGCGGTCAGCTACGAGCAGTACTTC. The V call is TRBV6-1, the J call TRBJ2-7; D not resolved. Trimming removed 4 bases at V and 3 bases at J, with 7 bases between. Germline V gene data show CDR1 as MNHNS and CDR2 as SASEGT. This CDR3 is 12 amino acids long.

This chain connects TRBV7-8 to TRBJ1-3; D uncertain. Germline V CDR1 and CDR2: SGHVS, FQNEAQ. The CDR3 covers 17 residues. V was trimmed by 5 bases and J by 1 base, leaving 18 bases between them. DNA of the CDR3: TGTGCCAGCAGCCCATGGCTCGGGAAGGGATCTGGAAACACCATATATTTT. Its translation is CASSPWLGKGSGNTIYF. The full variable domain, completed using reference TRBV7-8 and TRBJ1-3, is GAGVSQSPRYKVAKRGQDVALRCDPISGHVSLFWYQQALGQGPEFLTYFQNEAQLDKSGLPSDRFFAERPEGSVSTLKIQRTQQEDSAVYLCASSPWLGKGSGNTIYFGEGSWLTVV.

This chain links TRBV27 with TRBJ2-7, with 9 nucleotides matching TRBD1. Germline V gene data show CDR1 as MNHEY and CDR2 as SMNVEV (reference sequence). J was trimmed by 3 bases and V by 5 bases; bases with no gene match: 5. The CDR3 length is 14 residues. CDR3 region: CASSPRTGVYEQYF. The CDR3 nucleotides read TGTGCCAGCAGTCCAAGGACAGGGGTCTACGAGCAGTACTTC.

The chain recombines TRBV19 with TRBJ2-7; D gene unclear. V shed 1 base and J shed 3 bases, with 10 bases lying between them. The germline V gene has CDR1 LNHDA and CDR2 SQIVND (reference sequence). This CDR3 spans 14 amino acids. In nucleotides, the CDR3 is TGTGCCAGTAGTATAGGGGGAACCCGCTACGAGCAGTACTTC. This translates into CASSIGGTRYEQYF.

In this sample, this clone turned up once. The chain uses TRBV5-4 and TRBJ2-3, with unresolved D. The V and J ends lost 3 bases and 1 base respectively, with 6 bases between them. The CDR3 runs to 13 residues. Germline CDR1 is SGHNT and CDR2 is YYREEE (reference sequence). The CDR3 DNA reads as TGTGCCAGCAGCTCCTCCGGCACAGATACGCAGTATTTT. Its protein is CASSSSGTDTQYF.

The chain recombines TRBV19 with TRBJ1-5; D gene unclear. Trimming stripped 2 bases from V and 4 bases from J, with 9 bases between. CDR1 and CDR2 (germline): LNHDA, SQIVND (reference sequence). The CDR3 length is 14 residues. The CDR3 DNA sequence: TGTGCCAGTAGTATACTGGGAGTAAATCAGCCCCAGCATTTT. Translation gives CASSILGVNQPQHF.

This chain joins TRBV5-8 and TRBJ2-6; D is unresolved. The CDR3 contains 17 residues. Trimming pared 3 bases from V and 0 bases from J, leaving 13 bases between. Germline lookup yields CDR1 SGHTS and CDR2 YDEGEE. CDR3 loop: CASSSSGRSSGANVLTF. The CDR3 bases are TGTGCCAGCAGCTCATCCGGACGGAGCTCTGGGGCCAACGTCCTGACTTTC.

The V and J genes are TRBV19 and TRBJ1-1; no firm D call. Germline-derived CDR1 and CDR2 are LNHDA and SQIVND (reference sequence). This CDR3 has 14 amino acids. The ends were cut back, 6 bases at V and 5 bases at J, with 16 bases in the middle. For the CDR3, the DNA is TGTGCCAGTAGAGAAGGACCGTTTCTAACTGAAGCTTTCTTT. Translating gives CASREGPFLTEAFF. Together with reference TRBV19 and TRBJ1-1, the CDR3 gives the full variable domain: DGGITQSPKYLFRKEGQNVTLSCEQNLNHDAMYWYRQDPGQGLRLIYYSQIVNDFQKGDIAEGYSVSREKKESFPLTVTSAQKNPTAFYLCASREGPFLTEAFFGQGTRLTVV.

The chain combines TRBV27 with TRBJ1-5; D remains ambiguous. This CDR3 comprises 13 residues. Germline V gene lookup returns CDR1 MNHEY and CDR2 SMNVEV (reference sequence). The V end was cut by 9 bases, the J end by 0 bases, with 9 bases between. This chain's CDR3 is CARRADSNQPQHF. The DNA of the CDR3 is TGTGCCAGACGGGCGGATAGCAATCAGCCCCAGCATTTT.